This paragraph covers one T cell receptor (beta chain) sequence. Its antigen is still unknown. This CDR3 is 14 amino acids long. The germline gives CDR1 SQVTM, CDR2 ANQGSEA. Losses at the gene ends were 2 bases for V and 6 bases for J; bases not matched to a gene: 6. PCR used 60 Vbeta primers and 13 Jbeta primers. Only in-frame clones appear in the TCRdb table, and some are missing; sequencing was by immunoSEQ multiplex PCR. This sample yields about 150,000 clones, of which 82% are seen a single time; more than 6.5% belongs to the top ten. The data were obtained in a study of cytomegalovirus exposure and HLA in healthy donors. Study-wide points: Cytomegalovirus status was reportedly diagnosed by the classifier with high specificity and sensitivity. The authors assumed roughly uniform sequencing depth across donors for presence/absence analyses.

The chain is built from TRBV29-1 and TRBJ2-2; 7 bases map to TRBD1. The specimen sequenced was PBMCs. The receptor was isolated from a woman between 50 and 59 years old in good health and CMV-seropositive. The DNA of the CDR3 is TGCAGCGTTGAACGGCGACAGGGAGCCGGGGAGCTGTTTTTT. It yields the protein CSVERRQGAGELFF.